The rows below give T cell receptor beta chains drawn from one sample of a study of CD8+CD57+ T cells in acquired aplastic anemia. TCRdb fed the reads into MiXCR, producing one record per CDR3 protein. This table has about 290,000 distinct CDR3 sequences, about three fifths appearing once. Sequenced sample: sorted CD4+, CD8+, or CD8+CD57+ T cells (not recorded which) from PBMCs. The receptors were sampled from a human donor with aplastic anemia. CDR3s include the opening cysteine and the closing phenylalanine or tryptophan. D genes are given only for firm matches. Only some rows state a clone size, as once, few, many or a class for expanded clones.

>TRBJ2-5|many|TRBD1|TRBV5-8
TGTGCCAGCAGCCGTGCAGGGGGCAACCAAGAGACCCAGTACTTC
CASSRAGGNQETQYF
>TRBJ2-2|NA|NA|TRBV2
TGTGCCAGCAGTAAATGGCGTTCCCCAGCAACGGACACCGGGGAGCTGTTTTTT
CASSKWRSPATDTGELFF
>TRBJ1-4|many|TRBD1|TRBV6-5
TGTGCCAGCAGGGGGACAGCAACTAATGAAAAACTGTTTTTT
CASRGTATNEKLFF
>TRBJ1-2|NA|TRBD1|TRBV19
TGTGCCAGCGGACAGGGCTTTAACTATGGCTACACCTTC
CASGQGFNYGYTF
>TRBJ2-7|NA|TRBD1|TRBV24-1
TGTGCCACCAGTGATCTCACCGACTACAGGGGGCTTAGGAACGAGCAGTACTTC
CATSDLTDYRGLRNEQYF
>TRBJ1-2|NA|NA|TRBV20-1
TGCAGTGCTAGCAAGAAAAATGAGCGGGGCTACACCTTC
CSASKKNERGYTF
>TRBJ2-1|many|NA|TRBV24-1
TGTGCCACCAGTGGGCGGGCTAGCTCCTACAATGAGCAGTTCTTC
CATSGRASSYNEQFF
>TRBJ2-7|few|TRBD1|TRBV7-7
TGTGCTAGCAGCTTAGGGACAGGGCTCGACGAGCAGTACTTC
CASSLGTGLDEQYF
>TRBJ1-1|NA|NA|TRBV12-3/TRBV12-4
TGTGCCAGCAGTTTAGCGGTTGGGGGCCGCACTGAAGCTTTCTTT
CASSLAVGGRTEAFF
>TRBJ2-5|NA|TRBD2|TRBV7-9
TGTGCCAGCAGCTCCGGGACTAGATTCGGGACCCAGTACTTC
CASSSGTRFGTQYF
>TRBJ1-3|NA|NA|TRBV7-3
TGTGCCAGCAGCTTAGTGGTCGACTCTGGAAACACCATATATTTT
CASSLVVDSGNTIYF
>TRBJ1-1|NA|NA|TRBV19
TGTGCCAGTAGTATAGTAGTTATGACGGGGGACGATCTTGCTGAAGCTTTCTTT
CASSIVVMTGDDLAEAFF
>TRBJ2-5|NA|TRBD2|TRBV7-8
TGTGCCAGCAGCCGTAGCGGGAGGTCGGAGACCCAGTACTTC
CASSRSGRSETQYF
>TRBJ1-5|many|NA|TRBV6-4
TGTGCCAGCAGTCCCCAGGGCAATCAGCCCCAGCATTTT
CASSPQGNQPQHF
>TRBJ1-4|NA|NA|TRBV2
TGTGCCAGCAGTGTCCTACAGTCAGAAAAACTGTTTTTT
CASSVLQSEKLFF
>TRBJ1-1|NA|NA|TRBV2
TGTGCCAGCACCCTCGAGAGAGGAGGTCTGAACACTGAAGCTTTCTTT
CASTLERGGLNTEAFF
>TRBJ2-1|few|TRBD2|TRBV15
TGTGCCACCAGCAGAGAAGGACTAGCGGATTACAATGAGCAGTTCTTC
CATSREGLADYNEQFF
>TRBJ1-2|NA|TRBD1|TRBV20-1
TGCAGTGCCAGGACCGGGACAGGGGGTGTTCTTGGCTATGGCTACACCTTC
CSARTGTGGVLGYGYTF
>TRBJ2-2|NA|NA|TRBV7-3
TGTGCCAGCATGGAGGTTGGCACCGGGGAGCTGTTTTTT
CASMEVGTGELFF
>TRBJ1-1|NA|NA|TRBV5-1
TGCGCCAGCAGCGCCGGGCCTGGGGAAGCTTTCTTT
CASSAGPGEAFF
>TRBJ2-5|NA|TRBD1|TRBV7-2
TGTGCCAGCAAACGGGACAGGTCACAAGAGACCCAGTACTTC
CASKRDRSQETQYF
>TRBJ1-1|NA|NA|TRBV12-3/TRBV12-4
TGTGCCAGCAGTGAAACAGCCTTGAACACTGAAGCTTTCTTT
CASSETALNTEAFF
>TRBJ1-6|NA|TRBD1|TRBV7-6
TGTGCCAGCAGCCCTGGGACAGGGGAGCATTCACCCCTCCACTTT
CASSPGTGEHSPLHF
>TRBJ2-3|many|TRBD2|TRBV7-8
TGTGCCAGCCGACCTCCCCAGTTAGCGGGAGGGCTGGATACGCAGTATTTT
CASRPPQLAGGLDTQYF
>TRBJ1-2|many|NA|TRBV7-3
TGTGCCAGCAGCTTAGCAGGGACCTATGGCTACACCTTC
CASSLAGTYGYTF
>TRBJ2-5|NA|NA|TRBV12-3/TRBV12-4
TGTGCCAGCAGTTTAGTGATAGAGACCCAGTACTTC
CASSLVIETQYF
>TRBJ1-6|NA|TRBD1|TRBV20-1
TGCAGTGCGAGAGACAGGGTGGTATCACCCCTCCACTTT
CSARDRVVSPLHF
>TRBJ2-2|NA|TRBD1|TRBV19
TGTGCCAGTAGTCCTGACAGGGCTGGTGGGCTGTTTTTT
CASSPDRAGGLFF
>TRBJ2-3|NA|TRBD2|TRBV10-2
TGCGCCAGCCGACTAGCGGGAGTTATAGGCACAGATACGCAGTATTTT
CASRLAGVIGTDTQYF
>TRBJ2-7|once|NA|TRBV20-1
TGCAGTGCTAGTACAAATCCGGGACAAGCCCGGAAAGGGGCCTACGAGCAGTACTTC
CSASTNPGQARKGAYEQYF
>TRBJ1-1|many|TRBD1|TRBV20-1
TGCAGTGCTCCCGGGACAGGGGTGGGGACCACTGAAGCTTTCTTT
CSAPGTGVGTTEAFF
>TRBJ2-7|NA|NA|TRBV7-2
TGTGCCAGCAGCTTCACTAGGGGGGGATACGAGCAGTACTTC
CASSFTRGGYEQYF
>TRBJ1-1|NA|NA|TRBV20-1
TGCAGTGCTAGTCACTGGACGGTGAACACTGAAGCTTTCTTT
CSASHWTVNTEAFF
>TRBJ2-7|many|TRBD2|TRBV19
TGTGCCAGTAGGCCCGCAGCGGGAGGCTACGAGCAGTACTTC
CASRPAAGGYEQYF
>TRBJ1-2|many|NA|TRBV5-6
TGTGCCAGCAGCTTTTTACACCTAGTCGCGACAGGCTACACCTTC
CASSFLHLVATGYTF
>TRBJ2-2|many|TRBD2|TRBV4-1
TGCGCCAGCAGTAAGGGCCCAAGCGGGGGGTCCGGGGAGCTGTTTTTT
CASSKGPSGGSGELFF
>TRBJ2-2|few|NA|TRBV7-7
TGTGCCAGCAGCTTAGGCACGGGGCCCACCGGGGAGCTGTTTTTT
CASSLGTGPTGELFF
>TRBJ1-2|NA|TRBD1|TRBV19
TGTGCCAGTAGTACGTACAGGGGCGACTATGGCTACACCTTC
CASSTYRGDYGYTF
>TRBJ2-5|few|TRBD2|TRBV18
TGTGCCAGCTCAGCGACTAGCGGGGGGCCGGCCGGGGTTGAGACCCAGTACTTC
CASSATSGGPAGVETQYF
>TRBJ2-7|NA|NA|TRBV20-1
TGCAGCTCACCCAGTTTAAGCTCCTACGAGCAGTACTTC
CSSPSLSSYEQYF
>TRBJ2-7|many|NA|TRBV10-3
TGTGCCACCCTCCCCGGACCCTCCTACGAGCAGTACTTC
CATLPGPSYEQYF
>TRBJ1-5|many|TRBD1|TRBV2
TGTGCCAGCAGTCTTCAGGGGGGCAATCAGCCCCAGCATTTT
CASSLQGGNQPQHF